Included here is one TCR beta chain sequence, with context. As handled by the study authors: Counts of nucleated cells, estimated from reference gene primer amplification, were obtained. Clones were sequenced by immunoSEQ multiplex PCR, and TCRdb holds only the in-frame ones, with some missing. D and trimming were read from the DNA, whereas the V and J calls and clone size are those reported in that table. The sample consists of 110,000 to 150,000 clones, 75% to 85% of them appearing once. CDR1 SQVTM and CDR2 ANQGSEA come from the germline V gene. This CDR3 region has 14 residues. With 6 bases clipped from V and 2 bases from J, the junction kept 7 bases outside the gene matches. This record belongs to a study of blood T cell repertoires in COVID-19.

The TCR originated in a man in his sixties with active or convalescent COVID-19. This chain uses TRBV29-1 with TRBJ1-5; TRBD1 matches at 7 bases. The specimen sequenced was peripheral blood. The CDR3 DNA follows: TGCAGCGTGATGACAGGGACGGGCAATCAGCCCCAGCATTTT. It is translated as CSVMTGTGNQPQHF.